This T cell receptor beta chain was sequenced for a study of T cells in Graves' hyperthyroidism and ophthalmopathy. Findings of the study overall: Within blood appeared most thyroid clonotypes that had expanded above 0.001.

This clonotype was seen at least ten times. What it recognizes is unknown. V shed 3 bases and J shed 4 bases, with 9 bases lying between them. Germline V CDR1 and CDR2: MNHEY, SMNVEV (reference sequence). The CDR3 has 14 residues. The authors took PBMCs from 7.5 to 10 ml fresh peripheral blood. Researchers took RNA transcripts and amplified the TCR beta CDR3 regions from them. The TCR CDR3 was amplified in a first-round RT-PCR using the HTBI primer set. TCRdb analysed the multiplex PCR reads with MiXCR anew, one entry per CDR3 protein. Altogether 550,000 to 700,000 distinct CDR3 sequences are present, roughly 14% being singletons, with the ten largest covering about 3.9%.

The sequencing input was blood. The chain couples TRBV27 to TRBJ2-2; D is undetermined. The sequence was collected from a woman between 40 and 55 years old with Graves' ophthalmopathy. DNA of the CDR3: TGTGCCAGCAGTTTCCTAGGCTCCACCGGGGAGCTGTTTTTT. Translation: CASSFLGSTGELFF.